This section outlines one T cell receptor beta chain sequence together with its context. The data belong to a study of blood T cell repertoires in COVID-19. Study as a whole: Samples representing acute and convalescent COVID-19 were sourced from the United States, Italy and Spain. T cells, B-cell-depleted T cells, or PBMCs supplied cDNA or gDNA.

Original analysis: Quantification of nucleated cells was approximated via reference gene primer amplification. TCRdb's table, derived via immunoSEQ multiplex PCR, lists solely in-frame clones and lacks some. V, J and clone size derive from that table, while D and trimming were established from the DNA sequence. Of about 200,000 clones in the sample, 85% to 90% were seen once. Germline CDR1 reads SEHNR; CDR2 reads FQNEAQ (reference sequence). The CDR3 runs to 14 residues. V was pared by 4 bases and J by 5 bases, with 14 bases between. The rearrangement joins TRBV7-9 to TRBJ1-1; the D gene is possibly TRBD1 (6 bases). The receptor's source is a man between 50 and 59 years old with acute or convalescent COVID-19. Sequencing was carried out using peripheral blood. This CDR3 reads CASSSASTGTEAFF. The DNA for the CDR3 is TGTGCCAGCAGCTCGGCCTCAACAGGGACTGAAGCTTTCTTT.